Included here is one T cell receptor beta chain sequence, with context. This CDR3 is built from 14 residues. Trimming shortened V by 4 bases and J by 3 bases, and 14 bases separated the two germline ends. From germline, CDR1 is SGDLS and CDR2 YYNGEE. The data originate from a study of shared clonotypes between healthy human individuals. Clones were sequenced by immunoSEQ multiplex PCR, and TCRdb holds only the in-frame ones, with some missing. The sample lists 450,000 to 500,000 clones, roughly 80% occurring once. This sequence was found in a woman in her thirties or forties in good health. Some clones in this sample may be carry-over from other donors' samples. This chain joins TRBV9 and TRBJ2-7; weak D call: TRBD1 (5 bases). The sequenced sample was PBMCs. CDR3 region: CASSLRGHYYEQYF. The DNA of the CDR3 is TGTGCCAGCAGCTTAAGGGGCCACTACTACGAGCAGTACTTC.